The 23 T cell receptor beta chains presented below share a single source sample, sequenced in a study of blood T cell dynamics during melanoma immunotherapy (dated by TCRdb to about 2020). Library preparation used the immunoSEQ multiplex PCR assay. Sourced from immuneACCESS, this table was stored by TCRdb with only in-frame sequences that have V and J called. A share of the clones is absent; for the studies checked, an unresolved V gene accounts for under half, and the remainder has no known explanation. In all, the sample holds 12,000 or so clones, and around nine tenths of those were seen once. The ten largest clones represent about 3% of the sample. The time point label, as the study defines it: pre-treatment baseline. The specimen was blood, collected from a patient treated with checkpoint blockade. Source of these receptors: a human donor with melanoma.

V usage is TRBV4-2 and J usage is TRBJ2-7; D is perhaps TRBD2 (5 bases). CDR3 length: 17 amino acids. Germline CDR1 is LGHNA and CDR2 is YNFKEQ. V gave up 0 bases and J gave up 0 bases, with 15 bases separating them. The CDR3 nucleotides read TGTGCCAGCAGCCAAGAGCTCGTGGCGGGCACCTCCTACGAGCAGTACTTC. The encoded protein is CASSQELVAGTSYEQYF.

CDR3 nucleotides: TGTGCCAGCAGCGGCCAGGGGAGGGGAAGCTCCTACAATGAGCAGTTCTTC. Translating gives CASSGQGRGSSYNEQFF. This chain links TRBV9 with TRBJ2-1; D may be TRBD2 (7 bases). V was cut by 3 bases and J by 0 bases, with 16 bases left in between. Germline CDR1 is SGDLS and CDR2 is YYNGEE. This CDR3 is built from 17 residues.

The table lists this clone with a count of one. The rearrangement joins TRBV5-6 to TRBJ1-1; D remains ambiguous. Per germline, CDR1 SGHDT and CDR2 YYEEEE. The ends were cut back, 2 bases at V and 1 base at J, with 6 bases in the middle. The CDR3 is 13 residues long. In DNA, the CDR3 is TGTGCCAGCAGCTTCAGGCAGAACACTGAAGCTTTCTTT. The encoded protein is CASSFRQNTEAFF. Supplemented by reference TRBV5-6 and TRBJ1-1, the full variable domain reads DAGVTQSPTHLIKTRGQQVTLRCSPKSGHDTVSWYQQALGQGPQFIFQYYEEEERQRGNFPDRFSGHQFPNYSSELNVNALLLGDSALYLCASSFRQNTEAFFGQGTRLTVV.

The chain has TRBV7-8 and TRBJ1-5; maybe TRBD1 (5 bases). V gave up 0 bases and J gave up 7 bases, with 10 bases separating them. Germline assignment: CDR1 SGHVS and CDR2 FQNEAQ. The CDR3 length is 14 residues. The CDR3 is CASSLARQGQPQHF. The CDR3 coding sequence is TGTGCCAGCAGCTTAGCGCGCCAGGGACAGCCCCAGCATTTT.

The gene calls are TRBV5-1 and TRBJ2-3; D may be TRBD2 (6 bases). Trimming shortened V by 3 bases and J by 5 bases, and 22 bases separated the two germline ends. Per germline, CDR1 SGHRS and CDR2 YFSETQ. The CDR3 totals 17 residues. The CDR3: CASSSAGTPNGGDTQYF. CDR3 in DNA: TGCGCCAGCAGCTCGGCAGGGACTCCCAATGGCGGAGATACGCAGTATTTT.

The CDR3 region is CASSHDQGNTIYF. CDR3 DNA sequence: TGTGCCAGCTCGCACGACCAGGGAAACACCATATATTTT. This chain links TRBV18 with TRBJ1-3; no clear D. CDR1 is KGHSH and CDR2 is LQKENI in the germline V gene. The V end was cut by 6 bases, the J end by 4 bases, with 10 bases between. CDR3 length: 13 residues.

The genes are TRBV25-1 and TRBJ1-1; D is ambiguous. V lost 2 bases, J lost 1 base, and 2 bases lay in between. Germline loops: CDR1 MGHDK, CDR2 SYGVNS. This CDR3 region has 12 residues. Here the CDR3 reads CASSEKNTEAFF. The CDR3 coding sequence is TGTGCCAGCAGTGAAAAGAACACTGAAGCTTTCTTT.

The rearrangement links TRBV13 to TRBJ2-7; TRBD2 matches 10 bases. After removal of 5 bases from V and 5 bases from J, the junction contained 18 bases not matched to a gene. CDR1 PRHDT and CDR2 FYEKMQ come from the germline V gene (reference sequence). The CDR3 length is 18 residues. As DNA, the CDR3 is TGTGCCAGCAGCCCACCGGGGCTAGCGGGAGTCCCGACCCACGAGCAGTACTTC. It encodes CASSPPGLAGVPTHEQYF.

The V gene is TRBV27, the J gene TRBJ2-5; 10 bases fit TRBD1. Germline V CDR1 and CDR2: MNHEY, SMNVEV (reference sequence). The CDR3 has 15 residues. V dropped 7 bases and J dropped 10; count of bases not matched to a gene: 15. The CDR3 sequence: CASTALTGGNRDQYF. The CDR3 bases are TGTGCCAGCACCGCGTTGACAGGGGGCAATCGGGACCAGTACTTC.

The V call is TRBV11-1, the J call TRBJ2-3; D ambiguous. Trimming took 5 bases from V and 2 from J, leaving 11 bases between them. In germline, CDR1 is SGHAT, CDR2 FQDESV (reference sequence). This CDR3 is built from 14 residues. The CDR3 reads CASSHRAITDTQYF. Written as DNA, the CDR3 is TGTGCCAGCAGCCATCGGGCTATCACAGATACGCAGTATTTT.

J is TRBJ1-2 and V is TRBV4-3; D ambiguous. V lost 0 bases, J lost 4 bases, and 15 bases lay in between. The CDR3 is made up of 16 amino acids. Germline V CDR1 and CDR2: LGHNA, YSLEER. CDR3 sequence reads: CASSQDTTVSFYGYTF. Here the CDR3 DNA reads TGCGCCAGCAGCCAAGATACAACAGTGAGCTTCTATGGCTACACCTTC.

The chain recombines TRBV4-3 with TRBJ2-1, with 8 bases that match TRBD2. The V and J ends lost 0 bases and 5 bases, in that order; junction bases with no gene match: 6. The CDR3 has 16 amino acids. Germline-derived CDR1 and CDR2 are LGHNA and YSLEER. As DNA, the CDR3 is TGCGCCAGCAGCCAAGATCGTCTAGCGGGTCACAATGAGCAGTTCTTC. Translated: CASSQDRLAGHNEQFF.

The rearrangement links TRBV18 to TRBJ1-1; no clear D gene. CDR1 is KGHSH and CDR2 is LQKENI in the germline V gene. The V and J ends lost 4 bases and 1 base respectively, with 7 bases between them. The CDR3 has 13 amino acids. The CDR3 DNA sequence: TGTGCCAGCTCACGTACCCAGAACACTGAAGCTTTCTTT. It translates to CASSRTQNTEAFF.

J is TRBJ2-7 and V is TRBV7-2; no definite D call. The CDR3 spans 15 residues. Germline lookup yields CDR1 SGHTA and CDR2 FQGNSA. V dropped 1 base and J dropped 2 bases, with 12 bases sitting between them. CDR3 loop: CASSLVSGKPYEQYF. The CDR3 bases are TGTGCCAGCAGCTTAGTTTCCGGAAAACCCTACGAGCAGTACTTC.

The chain carries TRBV9 and TRBJ2-7, with D tentatively TRBD2 (6 bases). The CDR3 sequence is 16 residues long. Trimming removed 4 bases from V and 2 bases from J, with 19 bases in between. Germline V gene sequence: CDR1 SGDLS, CDR2 YYNGEE. CDR3 residues: CASSPLVGGLTYEQYF. The CDR3 bases are TGTGCCAGCAGCCCCTTAGTGGGCGGACTAACCTACGAGCAGTACTTC. The complete variable domain, with remaining parts taken from reference TRBV9 and TRBJ2-7, reads DSGVTQTPKHLITATGQRVTLRCSPRSGDLSVYWYQQSLDQGLQFLIQYYNGEERAKGNILERFSAQQFPDLHSELNLSSLELGDSALYFCASSPLVGGLTYEQYFGPGTRLTVT.

This clone was seen more than once but under ten times. The chain has TRBV5-1 and TRBJ1-3, with D hard to call. The germline V gene encodes CDR1 SGHRS and CDR2 YFSETQ. The CDR3 is made up of 18 amino acids. Trimming stripped 1 base from V and 7 bases from J, with 24 bases between. The CDR3 sequence: CASSLSDNSFITPNTIYF. CDR3 coding DNA: TGCGCCAGCAGCTTGAGCGACAATTCTTTTATAACTCCGAACACCATATATTTT.

V and J are TRBV2 and TRBJ2-5; 7 bases line up with TRBD1. Near its end, the DNA agrees better with TRBJ2-7, so the J call may be wrong. Germline V CDR1 and CDR2: SNHLY, FYNNEI. The CDR3 runs 14 residues. The DNA of the CDR3 is TGTGCCAGCAGTGAACAGGGGGAAACCTACGAGCAGTACTTC. The encoded protein is CASSEQGETYEQYF.

The J gene is TRBJ2-2, the V gene TRBV9; D unresolved. There are 13 residues in the CDR3. From germline, CDR1 is SGDLS and CDR2 YYNGEE. V dropped 0 bases and J dropped 5 bases, with 5 bases sitting between them. Here the CDR3 reads CASSVAATGELFF. In nucleotides, the CDR3 is TGTGCCAGCAGCGTAGCGGCTACCGGGGAGCTGTTTTTT.

A few counts support this clone. The rearrangement joins TRBV6-5 to TRBJ2-7; D not resolved. CDR3 size: 12 residues. Germline V lookup: CDR1 MNHEY, CDR2 SVGAGI. Between the trimmed V and J ends, which lost 2 bases and 2 bases, there was a span of 4 bases. CDR3 nucleotides: TGTGCCAGCAGTTACGGGCCCTACGAGCAGTACTTC. As protein: CASSYGPYEQYF.

The chain couples TRBV7-9 to TRBJ2-1, with TRBD2 as a possible D gene (5 bases). This CDR3 region has 15 residues. The germline CDR1 and CDR2 sequences are SEHNR and FQNEAQ (reference sequence). With 2 bases removed from V and 6 bases from J, the gap between germline ends came to 14 bases. In DNA, the CDR3 is TGTGCCAGCAGCTTATTTCGCGGGTCACCCAATGAGCAGTTCTTC. It translates to CASSLFRGSPNEQFF.

J is TRBJ1-5 and V is TRBV2; 8 positions agree with TRBD1. The CDR3 has 14 amino acids. The V gene's germline CDR1 is SNHLY and CDR2 FYNNEI. Losses at the gene ends were 6 bases for V and 5 bases for J; bases not matched to a gene: 6. The CDR3 region has the DNA TGTGCCAGCAGGCCCATGACAGGGGATCAGCCCCAGCATTTT. Translation gives CASRPMTGDQPQHF.

The rearrangement joins TRBV7-2 to TRBJ2-1; D uncertain. CDR3 length: 12 residues. Trimming removed 5 bases from V and 13 bases from J, with 15 bases in between. Germline assignment: CDR1 SGHTA and CDR2 FQGNSA. CDR3 region: CASSPLGISQFF. The CDR3 bases are TGTGCCAGCAGCCCCCTAGGGATTTCCCAGTTCTTC.

V and J are TRBV18 and TRBJ1-2; 7 nucleotides agree with TRBD1. The CDR3 has 16 amino acids. CDR1 KGHSH and CDR2 LQKENI come from the germline V gene. V trimming: 2 bases; J trimming: 4 bases; junction bases outside the gene matches: 10. The CDR3 nucleotides are TGTGCCAGCTCACCAACGGAGCGGACAGGCCTCTATGGCTACACCTTC. Protein product: CASSPTERTGLYGYTF. Full variable domain (rest looked up from reference TRBV18 and TRBJ1-2): NAGVMQNPRHLVRRRGQEARLRCSPMKGHSHVYWYRQLPEEGLKFMVYLQKENIIDESGMPKERFSAEFPKEGPSILRIQQVVRGDSAAYFCASSPTERTGLYGYTFGSGTRLTVV.